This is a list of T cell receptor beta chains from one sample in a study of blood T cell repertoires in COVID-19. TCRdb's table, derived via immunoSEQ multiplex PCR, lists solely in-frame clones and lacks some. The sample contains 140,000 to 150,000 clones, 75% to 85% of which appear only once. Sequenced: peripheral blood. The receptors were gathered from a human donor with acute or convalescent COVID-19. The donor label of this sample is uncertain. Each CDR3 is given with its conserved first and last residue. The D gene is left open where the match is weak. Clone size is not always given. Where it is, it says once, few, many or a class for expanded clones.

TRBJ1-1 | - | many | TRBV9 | CASSALTIGDTEAFF | TGTGCCAGCAGCGCTTTGACGATCGGGGACACTGAAGCTTTCTTT
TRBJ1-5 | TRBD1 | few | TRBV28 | CASSFRTGASQPQHF | TGTGCCAGCAGTTTTCGGACAGGGGCTAGTCAGCCCCAGCATTTT
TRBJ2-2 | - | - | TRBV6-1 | CASSEARSGFGTGELFF | TGTGCCAGCAGTGAAGCGAGGTCTGGGTTTGGTACCGGGGAGCTGTTTTTT
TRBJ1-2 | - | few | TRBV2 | CASSEFGQPKVLTF | TGTGCCAGCAGTGAATTCGGACAGCCAAAGGTTCTCACCTTC
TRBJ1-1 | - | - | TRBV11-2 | CASKGAEAFF | TGTGCCAGCAAAGGGGCGGAAGCTTTCTTT
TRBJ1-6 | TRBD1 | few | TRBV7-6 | CASSSGGRGRHSPLHF | TGTGCCAGCAGCTCTGGGGGCAGGGGGAGACATTCACCCCTCCACTTT
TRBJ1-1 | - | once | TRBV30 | CAWRRFLEAFF | TGTGCCTGGAGACGGTTTCTAGAAGCTTTCTTT
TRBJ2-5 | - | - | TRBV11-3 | CASSLAGGLRETQYF | TGTGCCAGCAGCTTAGCGGGGGGCCTCCGGGAGACCCAGTACTTC
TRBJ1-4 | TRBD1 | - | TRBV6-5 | CASRRQGKNEKLFF | TGTGCCAGCAGGCGACAGGGGAAGAATGAAAAACTGTTTTTT
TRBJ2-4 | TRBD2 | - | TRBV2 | CASSDSGGLAKNIQYF | TGTGCCAGCAGCGACAGCGGGGGGTTAGCCAAAAACATTCAGTACTTC
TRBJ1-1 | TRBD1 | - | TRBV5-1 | CASSHGQGIPNTEAFF | TGCGCCAGCAGCCATGGACAGGGAATCCCGAACACTGAAGCTTTCTTT
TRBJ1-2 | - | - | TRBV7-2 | CASSPNGSGGYTF | TGTGCCAGCAGCCCCAATGGTAGTGGTGGCTACACCTTC
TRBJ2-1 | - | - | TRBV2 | CASSGYSFLTYNEQFF | TGTGCCAGCAGTGGATACTCCTTCCTGACCTACAATGAGCAGTTCTTC
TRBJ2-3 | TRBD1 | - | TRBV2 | CASSARDRSTDTQYF | TGTGCCAGCAGCGCCCGGGACAGGTCCACAGATACGCAGTATTTT
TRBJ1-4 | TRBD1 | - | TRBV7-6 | CASSLAGQGSSTTNEKLFF | TGTGCCAGCAGCTTAGCGGGACAGGGTAGCAGCACAACTAATGAAAAACTGTTTTTT
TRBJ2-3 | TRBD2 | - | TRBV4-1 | CASSQGLRRGTTDTQYF | TGCGCCAGCAGCCAAGGTTTGAGGCGGGGGACTACAGATACGCAGTATTTT
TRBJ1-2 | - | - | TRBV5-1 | CASRGGANYGYTF | TGCGCCAGCCGAGGCGGAGCTAACTATGGCTACACCTTC
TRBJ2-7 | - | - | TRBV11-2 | CASSGPGGLGEQYF | TGTGCCAGCAGCGGACCGGGGGGCCTCGGCGAGCAGTACTTC
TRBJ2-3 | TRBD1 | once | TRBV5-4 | CASSGGQGARGAQYF | TGTGCCAGCAGCGGGGGACAGGGGGCGCGTGGGGCGCAGTATTTT
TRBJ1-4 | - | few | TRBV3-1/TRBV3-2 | CASSQDMAERNEKLFF | TGTGCCAGCAGCCAAGATATGGCAGAGAGGAATGAAAAACTGTTTTTT
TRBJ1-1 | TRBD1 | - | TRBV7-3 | CASSLWDRGSETFF | TGTGCCAGCAGCTTATGGGACAGGGGCTCTGAAACTTTCTTT
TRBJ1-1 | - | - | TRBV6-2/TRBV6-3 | CASSYSTQGGTEAFF | TGTGCCAGCAGTTACTCGACCCAGGGTGGGACTGAAGCTTTCTTT
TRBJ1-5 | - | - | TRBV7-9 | CASSPEESNQPQHF | TGTGCCAGCAGCCCAGAAGAAAGCAATCAGCCCCAGCATTTT
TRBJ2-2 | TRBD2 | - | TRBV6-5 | CASRLGGTKLGELFF | TGTGCCAGCAGATTGGGAGGGACTAAGCTCGGGGAGCTGTTTTTT
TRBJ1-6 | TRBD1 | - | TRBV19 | CASRGTGSGPPLHF | TGTGCCAGTAGGGGGACAGGGAGCGGACCACCCCTCCACTTT
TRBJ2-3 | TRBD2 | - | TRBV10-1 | CASSENLAGGDTQYF | TGCGCCAGCAGTGAGAACCTAGCGGGGGGAGATACGCAGTATTTT
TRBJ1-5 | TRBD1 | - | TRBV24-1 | CATSVDRVSPQHF | TGTGCCACCAGTGTTGACAGGGTGAGCCCCCAGCATTTT
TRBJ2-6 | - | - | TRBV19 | CASSIGAFSGANVLTF | TGTGCCAGTAGTATAGGGGCTTTCTCTGGGGCCAACGTCCTGACTTTC
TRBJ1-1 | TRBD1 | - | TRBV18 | CASQGVLTEAFF | TGTGCCAGCCAGGGGGTTTTAACTGAAGCTTTCTTT
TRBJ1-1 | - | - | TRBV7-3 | CASSLNPGNTEAFF | TGTGCCAGCAGCTTAAATCCGGGGAACACTGAAGCTTTCTTT
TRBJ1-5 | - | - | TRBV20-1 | CSATDFSNQPQHF | TGCAGTGCTACTGACTTTAGCAATCAGCCCCAGCATTTT
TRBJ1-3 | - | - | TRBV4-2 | CASSQESGRKNTIYF | TGTGCCAGCAGCCAAGAGTCAGGGAGGAAGAACACCATATATTTT
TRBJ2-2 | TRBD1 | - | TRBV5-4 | CASSLVFGTGGKNTGELFF | TGTGCCAGCAGCTTGGTTTTCGGGACAGGGGGTAAAAACACCGGGGAGCTGTTTTTT
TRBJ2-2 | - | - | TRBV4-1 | CASSQYYTGELFF | TGCGCCAGCAGCCAATATTACACCGGGGAGCTGTTTTTT
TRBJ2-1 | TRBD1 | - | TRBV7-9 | CASSSGQGDNEQFF | TGTGCCAGCAGCTCCGGACAGGGGGACAATGAGCAGTTCTTC
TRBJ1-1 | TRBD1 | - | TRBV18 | CASSPRQGGYTEAFF | TGTGCCAGCTCACCACGACAGGGGGGCTACACTGAAGCTTTCTTT
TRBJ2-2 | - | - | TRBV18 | CASSPKNSVLPGELFF | TGTGCCAGCTCACCTAAGAACTCCGTTCTCCCCGGGGAGCTGTTTTTT
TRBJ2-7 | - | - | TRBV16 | CASSQNGLTQGEQYF | TGTGCCAGCAGCCAAAACGGCCTAACGCAGGGCGAGCAGTACTTC
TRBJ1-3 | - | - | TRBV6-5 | CASSFRDSRGNTIYF | TGTGCCAGCAGTTTCCGGGACTCTCGTGGAAACACCATATATTTT
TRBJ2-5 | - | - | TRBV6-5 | CASSFYRGGQETQYF | TGTGCCAGCAGTTTCTACCGGGGAGGACAAGAGACCCAGTACTTC
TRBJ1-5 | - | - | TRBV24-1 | CATQEEMGQPQHF | TGTGCCACCCAGGAAGAGATGGGTCAGCCCCAGCATTTT
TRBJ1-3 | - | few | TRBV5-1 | CASRVEGSSGNTIYF | TGCGCCAGCAGAGTCGAGGGCAGCTCTGGAAACACCATATATTTT
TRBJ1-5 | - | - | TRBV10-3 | CAISEERANQPQHF | TGTGCCATCAGTGAGGAACGAGCAAATCAGCCCCAGCATTTT
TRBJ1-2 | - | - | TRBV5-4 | CASSIPGGGRVYGYTF | TGTGCCAGCAGCATTCCGGGGGGGGGCAGAGTCTATGGCTACACCTTC
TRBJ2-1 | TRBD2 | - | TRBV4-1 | CASSQKMGGYSSNEQFF | TGCGCCAGCAGCCAAAAAATGGGGGGGTATTCCTCCAATGAGCAGTTCTTC
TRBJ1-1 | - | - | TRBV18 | CASSRDWNTEAFF | TGTGCCAGCTCCCGTGACTGGAACACTGAAGCTTTCTTT
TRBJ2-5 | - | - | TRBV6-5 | CASRGASVETQYF | TGTGCCAGCAGGGGAGCTAGCGTTGAGACCCAGTACTTC
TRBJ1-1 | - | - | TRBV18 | CASSAASGEISTEAFF | TGTGCCAGCTCAGCTGCCTCTGGAGAGATAAGCACTGAAGCTTTCTTT
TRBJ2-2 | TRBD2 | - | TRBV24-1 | CATSDPGRTPNTGELFF | TGTGCCACCAGTGACCCCGGGAGGACGCCAAACACCGGGGAGCTGTTTTTT
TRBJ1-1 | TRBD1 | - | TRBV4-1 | CASSQQDRPTEAFF | TGCGCCAGCAGCCAACAGGACAGGCCCACTGAAGCTTTCTTT
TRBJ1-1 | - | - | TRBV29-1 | CSVQAGGINTEAFF | TGCAGCGTGCAAGCGGGGGGTATTAACACTGAAGCTTTCTTT
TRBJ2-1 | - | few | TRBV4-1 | CASSHGRDEQFF | TGCGCCAGCAGCCATGGCCGGGATGAGCAGTTCTTC
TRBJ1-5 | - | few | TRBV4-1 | CASSLTGLDQPQHF | TGCGCCAGCAGCCTAACAGGGTTGGATCAGCCCCAGCATTTT
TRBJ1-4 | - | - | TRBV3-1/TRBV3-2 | CASSQFKGGEKLFF | TGTGCCAGCAGCCAATTCAAGGGAGGTGAAAAACTGTTTTTT